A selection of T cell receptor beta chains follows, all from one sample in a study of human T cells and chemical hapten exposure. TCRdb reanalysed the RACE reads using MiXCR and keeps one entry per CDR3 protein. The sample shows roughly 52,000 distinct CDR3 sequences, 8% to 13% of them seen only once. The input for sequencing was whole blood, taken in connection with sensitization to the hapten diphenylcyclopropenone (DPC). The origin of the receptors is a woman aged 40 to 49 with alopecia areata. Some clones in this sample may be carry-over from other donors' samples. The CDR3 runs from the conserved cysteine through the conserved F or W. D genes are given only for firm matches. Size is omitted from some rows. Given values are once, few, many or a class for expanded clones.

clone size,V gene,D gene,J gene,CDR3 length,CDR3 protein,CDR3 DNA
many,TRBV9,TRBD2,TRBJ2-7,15,CASSVLAGPSYEQYF,TGTGCCAGCAGCGTATTAGCGGGGCCCTCCTACGAGCAGTACTTC
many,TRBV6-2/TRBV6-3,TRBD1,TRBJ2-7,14,CASTRTGSSYEQYF,TGTGCCAGCACACGGACAGGGAGCTCCTACGAGCAGTACTTC
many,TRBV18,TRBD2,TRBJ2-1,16,CASSPGLAGVYNEQFF,TGTGCCAGCTCACCGGGACTAGCGGGAGTTTACAATGAGCAGTTCTTC
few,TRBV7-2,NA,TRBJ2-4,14,CASTAVEAKNIQYF,TGTGCCAGCACCGCCGTCGAGGCCAAAAACATTCAGTACTTC
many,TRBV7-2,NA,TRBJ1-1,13,CASRSGQYTEAFF,TGTGCCAGCAGGTCCGGACAGTACACTGAAGCTTTCTTT
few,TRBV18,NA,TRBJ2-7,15,CASSPPGAGTYEQYF,TGTGCCAGCTCACCACCGGGGGCAGGTACCTACGAGCAGTACTTC
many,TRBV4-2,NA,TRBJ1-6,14,CASSQETLNSPLHF,TGTGCCAGCAGCCAAGAAACTCTAAATTCACCCCTCCACTTT
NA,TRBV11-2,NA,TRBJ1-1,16,CASSPPFRAPDTEAFF,TGTGCCAGCAGCCCACCCTTTAGGGCCCCCGACACTGAAGCTTTCTTT
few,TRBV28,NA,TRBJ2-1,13,CATYRDIYNEQFF,TGTGCCACCTACCGGGACATCTACAATGAGCAGTTCTTC
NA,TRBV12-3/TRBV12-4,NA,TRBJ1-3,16,CASSFSPTASGNTIYF,TGTGCCAGCAGTTTTAGTCCGACGGCCTCTGGAAACACCATATATTTT
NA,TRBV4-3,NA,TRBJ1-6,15,CASSQDWAALSPLHF,TGCGCCAGCAGCCAAGATTGGGCCGCATTATCACCCCTCCACTTT
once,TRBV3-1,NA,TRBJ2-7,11,CASSTLAILYF,TGTGCCAGCTCAACCCTGGCAATCCTGTACTTC
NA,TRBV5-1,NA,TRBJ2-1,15,CASSLGGASYNEQFF,TGCGCCAGCAGCTTGGGTGGGGCCTCCTACAATGAGCAGTTCTTC
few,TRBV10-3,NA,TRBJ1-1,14,CAIGGWENTGEAFF,TGTGCCATCGGCGGTTGGGAAAATACGGGTGAAGCTTTCTTT
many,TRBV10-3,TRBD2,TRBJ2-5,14,CAISSGGAEETQYF,TGTGCCATCAGCTCCGGGGGGGCGGAAGAGACCCAGTACTTC
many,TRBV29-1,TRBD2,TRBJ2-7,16,CSVLTSGARYSYEQYF,TGCAGCGTTCTTACTAGCGGGGCACGGTACTCCTACGAGCAGTACTTC
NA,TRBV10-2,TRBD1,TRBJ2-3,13,CASRRGQADTQYF,TGCGCCAGCAGGAGGGGACAGGCAGATACGCAGTATTTT
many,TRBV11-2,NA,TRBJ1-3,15,CASSSGPGYGNTIYF,TGTGCCAGCAGCTCCGGACCAGGGTACGGAAACACCATATATTTT
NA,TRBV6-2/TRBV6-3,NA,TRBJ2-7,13,CASTFPGSREQYF,TGTGCCAGCACCTTTCCCGGGTCCCGGGAGCAGTACTTC
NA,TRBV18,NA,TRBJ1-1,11,CASSLRLEAFF,TGTGCCAGCTCACTACGGCTTGAAGCTTTCTTT
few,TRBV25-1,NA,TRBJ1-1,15,CASSGVASGGTEAFF,TGTGCCAGCAGTGGGGTGGCGTCGGGGGGCACTGAAGCTTTCTTT
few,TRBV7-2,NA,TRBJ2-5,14,CASKTGMPQETQYF,TGTGCCAGCAAAACAGGGATGCCACAAGAGACCCAGTACTTC
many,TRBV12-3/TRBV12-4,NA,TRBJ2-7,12,CASSRQVHEQYF,TGTGCCAGCAGCCGACAGGTCCACGAGCAGTACTTC